What follows are 26 T cell receptor beta chains derived from one specimen sequenced in a study of blood T cell repertoires in COVID-19. TCRdb's copy holds only in-frame clones and misses some; the assay was immunoSEQ multiplex PCR. The table records 170,000 or so clones, about 85% of them present only once. Sequenced input: PBMCs or T cells enriched from blood (not recorded which). These receptors all come from a man in his forties or fifties who had recovered from COVID-19.

Only one count was recorded for this clone. The chain combines TRBV27 with TRBJ2-3; 7 bases fit TRBD2. The V gene end was trimmed by 5 bases and the J gene end by 3 bases; junction bases not matched to a gene: 8. The CDR3 has 15 amino acids. Germline CDR1 MNHEY, CDR2 SMNVEV (reference sequence). CDR3 loop: CASSLSGMGTDTQYF. The CDR3 DNA sequence: TGTGCCAGCAGTCTCAGCGGGATGGGGACAGATACGCAGTATTTT.

The chain combines TRBV7-6 with TRBJ2-7; TRBD1 aligns across 7 bases. This CDR3 comprises 17 residues. After removal of 4 bases from V and 6 bases from J, the junction contained 18 bases not matched to a gene. Germline CDR1 reads SGHVS; CDR2 reads FNYEAQ. The chain's CDR3 is CASSSQDTTGPGGEQYF. The DNA of the CDR3 is TGTGCCAGCAGCTCACAAGATACTACAGGGCCAGGGGGCGAGCAGTACTTC.

The chain recombines TRBV28 with TRBJ2-7; 7 bases line up with TRBD2. Trimming removed 2 bases from V and 6 bases from J; junction bases left unmatched: 10. The CDR3 runs to 15 residues. Germline assignment: CDR1 MDHEN and CDR2 SYDVKM. CDR3 in DNA: TGTGCCAGCAGTTTACTGGCTAGCGGACGGGTCGAGCAGTACTTC. It codes for CASSLLASGRVEQYF.

This clone appeared once. The V and J genes are TRBV7-2 and TRBJ2-1; 9 bases are a match to TRBD2. Germline V gene sequence: CDR1 SGHTA, CDR2 FQGNSA. V lost 5 bases to trimming and J lost 2 bases; unmatched junction nucleotides: 4. The CDR3 contains 15 residues. CDR3 sequence reads: CASSPSGTAYNEQFF. Written as DNA, the CDR3 is TGTGCCAGCAGCCCTAGCGGGACTGCCTACAATGAGCAGTTCTTC.

The rearrangement uses TRBV18 and TRBJ1-1, with D tentatively TRBD1 (6 bases). Trimming cost V 3 bases and J 7 bases, with 12 bases left between them. CDR3 length equals 13 residues. In germline, CDR1 is KGHSH, CDR2 LQKENI. The CDR3 sequence: CASSPKVRGEAFF. CDR3 nucleotide sequence: TGTGCCAGCTCACCTAAGGTCAGGGGTGAAGCTTTCTTT.

This chain connects TRBV6-1 to TRBJ1-1; perhaps TRBD1 as D (5 bases). The CDR3 spans 15 residues. Germline CDR1 MNHNS, CDR2 SASEGT. Trimming took off 2 bases at V and 2 bases at J, with 12 bases between the two ends. The CDR3: CASSEPQGLNTEAFF. Here the CDR3 DNA reads TGTGCCAGCAGTGAACCCCAGGGACTTAACACTGAAGCTTTCTTT.

This chain links TRBV6-5 with TRBJ1-1, with 8 bases identical to TRBD1. CDR3 length: 14 amino acids. Per germline, CDR1 MNHEY and CDR2 SVGAGI. The V gene end was trimmed by 6 bases and the J gene end by 0 bases; junction bases not matched to a gene: 3. In DNA, the CDR3 is TGTGCCAGCAGGCCGGGACAGGTGAACACTGAAGCTTTCTTT. Protein: CASRPGQVNTEAFF.

The J gene is TRBJ2-7, the V gene TRBV3-1 (or the pseudogene TRBV3-2), with a tentative D call TRBD2 (5 bases). Deletions cut 5 bases from V and 7 bases from J, with 12 bases between. Per the germline V gene, CDR1 is LGHDT and CDR2 is YNNKEL (reference sequence). CDR3 size: 12 residues. The CDR3 coding sequence is TGTGCCAGCAGCGAGACCTCGGGGGAGCAGTACTTC. Protein product: CASSETSGEQYF.

The CDR3 DNA sequence: TGTGCCAGTAGTATTGACGGGACAGGCTCCAATCAGCCCCAGCATTTT. The encoded protein is CASSIDGTGSNQPQHF. The V call is TRBV19, the J call TRBJ1-5, with 8 bases that match TRBD1. The germline V gene encodes CDR1 LNHDA and CDR2 SQIVND (reference sequence). The CDR3 has 16 residues. The junction had 7 bases not matched to a gene; V was cut back by 3 bases and J by 3 bases.

V gene TRBV30 combines with J gene TRBJ2-5; 11 bases agree with TRBD2. CDR1 is GTSNPN and CDR2 is SVGIG in the germline V gene (reference sequence). CDR3 size: 18 residues. Germline trimming cut 3 bases from V and 0 bases from J; bases unmatched to any gene: 12. CDR3 protein: CAWRASWASGRYQETQYF. The CDR3 DNA reads TGTGCCTGGAGGGCATCCTGGGCTAGCGGGAGGTACCAAGAGACCCAGTACTTC. Drawing the rest from reference TRBV30 and TRBJ2-5, the complete variable domain is SQTIHQWPATLVQPVGSPLSLECTVEGTSNPNLYWYRQAAGRGLQLLFYSVGIGQISSEVPQNLSASRPQDRQFILSSKKLLLSDSGFYLCAWRASWASGRYQETQYFGPGTRLLVL.

This clone was counted between two and nine times. The chain recombines TRBV10-1 with TRBJ2-7, with 8 bases identical to TRBD1. Unmatched junction bases numbered 4, after V lost 6 bases and J lost 3 bases. CDR1 WNHNN and CDR2 SYGVQD come from the germline V gene (reference sequence). The CDR3 is 13 residues long. CDR3 residues: CASSDGQGYEQYF. The CDR3 DNA reads TGCGCCAGCAGCGACGGACAGGGCTACGAGCAGTACTTC.

The rearrangement joins TRBV27 to TRBJ2-7; TRBD1 agrees at 8 bases. This CDR3 has 16 residues. From germline, CDR1 is MNHEY and CDR2 SMNVEV (reference sequence). The V gene end was trimmed by 5 bases and the J gene end by 1 base; junction bases not matched to a gene: 10. The DNA of the CDR3 is TGTGCCAGCAGTCCCACTGCAGGGGGCTCTTCCTACGAGCAGTACTTC. Its translation is CASSPTAGGSSYEQYF.

The rearrangement links TRBV29-1 to TRBJ2-3, with TRBD1 matching 8 bases. The ends lost 1 base at V and 2 bases at J; junction bases unmatched: 2. CDR1 is SQVTM, CDR2 ANQGSEA, per germline. The CDR3 has 14 residues. The CDR3 region has the DNA TGCAGCGTTGAAGGGACAGGGTCCACAGATACGCAGTATTTT. Translated: CSVEGTGSTDTQYF.

This clone was recorded a few times. This chain uses TRBV5-1 with TRBJ1-1; 9 nucleotides line up with TRBD1. The junction had 10 bases not matched to a gene; V was cut back by 2 bases and J by 5 bases. This CDR3 spans 16 amino acids. Germline loops: CDR1 SGHRS, CDR2 YFSETQ. The CDR3 DNA is TGCGCCAGCAGCTTTGACAGGGGGAAGGATTCGACTGAAGCTTTCTTT. This sequence encodes CASSFDRGKDSTEAFF. Based on the CDR3 plus reference TRBV5-1 and TRBJ1-1, the full variable domain is KAGVTQTPRYLIKTRGQQVTLSCSPISGHRSVSWYQQTPGQGLQFLFEYFSETQRNKGNFPGRFSGRQFSNSRSEMNVSTLELGDSALYLCASSFDRGKDSTEAFFGQGTRLTVV.

This chain uses TRBV21-1 with TRBJ2-1; the table's D call, TRBD2, was not checked against the DNA. TRBV21-1 constitutes a pseudogene. The CDR3 loop spans 17 amino acids. The CDR3 loop reads CASSKKGRELSYNEQFF. The CDR3 region has the DNA TGTGCCAGCAGCAAAAAAGGGCGGGAACTCTCCTACAATGAGCAGTTCTTC.

V gene TRBV28 combines with J gene TRBJ1-5; D ambiguous. V was trimmed by 2 bases and J by 5 bases, leaving 4 bases between them. Per germline, CDR1 MDHEN and CDR2 SYDVKM. This CDR3 has 12 amino acids. The CDR3 DNA sequence: TGTGCCAGCAGTTTAATATATCAGCCCCAGCATTTT. It specifies CASSLIYQPQHF.

The gene calls are TRBV9 and TRBJ1-1; D uncertain. CDR3 length equals 12 residues. V was cut by 3 bases and J by 3 bases, with 6 bases left in between. Germline CDR1 SGDLS, CDR2 YYNGEE. The DNA for the CDR3 is TGTGCCAGCAGCGGGGCAGACACTGAAGCTTTCTTT. It encodes CASSGADTEAFF.

This chain joins TRBV15 and TRBJ2-3; D unresolved. V lost 0 bases to trimming and J lost 2 bases, with 9 bases between them. Germline V gene sequence: CDR1 LNHNV, CDR2 YYDKDF (reference sequence). This CDR3 spans 15 amino acids. CDR3 nucleotides: TGTGCCACCAGCAGAGATCGCAGAAACACAGATACGCAGTATTTT. This encodes CATSRDRRNTDTQYF.

This chain joins TRBV20-1 and TRBJ2-7; 9 nucleotides align to TRBD1. The CDR3 is 15 amino acids. Germline lookup yields CDR1 DFQATT and CDR2 SNEGSKA (reference sequence). V trimming: 6 bases; J trimming: 2 bases; junction bases outside the gene matches: 11. In DNA form, the CDR3 reads TGCAGTGCCAGTCCCACAGGGGGCTCCCCCTACGAGCAGTACTTC. This sequence encodes CSASPTGGSPYEQYF.

V gene TRBV7-9 combines with J gene TRBJ1-2; 8 bases align to TRBD1. This CDR3 has 14 amino acids. J lost 5 bases, V lost 4 bases, and 6 bases had no gene match. Germline CDR1 SEHNR, CDR2 FQNEAQ (reference sequence). CDR3: CASSSPGQAYGYTF. CDR3 coding DNA: TGTGCCAGCAGCTCCCCGGGACAGGCGTATGGCTACACCTTC.

This chain connects TRBV2 to TRBJ2-5, with 11 bases aligning to TRBD1. In germline, CDR1 is SNHLY, CDR2 FYNNEI. The CDR3 runs to 16 residues. V was pared by 4 bases and J by 2 bases, with 6 bases of the junction left unmatched. The CDR3 reads CASSGWDRGIQETQYF. CDR3 DNA sequence: TGTGCCAGCAGTGGTTGGGACAGGGGGATTCAAGAGACCCAGTACTTC. The full variable domain, with the rest looked up from reference TRBV2 and TRBJ2-5, is EPEVTQTPSHQVTQMGQEVILRCVPISNHLYFYWYRQILGQKVEFLVSFYNNEISEKSEIFDDQFSVERPDGSNFTLKIRSTKLEDSAMYFCASSGWDRGIQETQYFGPGTRLLVL.

DNA of the CDR3: TGTGCCAGTAGTATTACAGGGAGTACTGAAGCTTTCTTT. This gives the protein CASSITGSTEAFF. This chain links TRBV19 with TRBJ1-1; perhaps TRBD1 as D (6 bases). The CDR3 is made up of 13 amino acids. Germline CDR1 reads LNHDA; CDR2 reads SQIVND (reference sequence). The V end lost 3 bases, the J end lost 5 bases, and 10 bases lay between the germline ends. The variable domain in full, with the rest retrieved from reference TRBV19 and TRBJ1-1, is DGGITQSPKYLFRKEGQNVTLSCEQNLNHDAMYWYRQDPGQGLRLIYYSQIVNDFQKGDIAEGYSVSREKKESFPLTVTSAQKNPTAFYLCASSITGSTEAFFGQGTRLTVV.

Here the CDR3 reads CARGTGFGSPLHF. The CDR3 nucleotides are TGTGCCAGAGGAACAGGGTTTGGTTCACCCCTCCACTTT. This chain uses TRBV2 with TRBJ1-6; D possibly corresponds to TRBD1 (6 bases). With 9 bases removed from V and 9 bases from J, the gap between germline ends came to 15 bases. The CDR3 is 13 residues long. The germline V gene encodes CDR1 SNHLY and CDR2 FYNNEI.

V usage is TRBV5-6 and J usage is TRBJ1-1; D may be TRBD1 (5 bases). The germline CDR1 and CDR2 sequences are SGHDT and YYEEEE. This CDR3 is built from 14 residues. Trimming removed 4 bases at V and 3 bases at J, with 13 bases between. The CDR3 DNA reads TGTGCCAGCAGCCCGCGACAGATTCACACTGAAGCTTTCTTT. This gives the protein CASSPRQIHTEAFF. Using reference TRBV5-6 and TRBJ1-1 for the parts outside the CDR3, the full variable domain is DAGVTQSPTHLIKTRGQQVTLRCSPKSGHDTVSWYQQALGQGPQFIFQYYEEEERQRGNFPDRFSGHQFPNYSSELNVNALLLGDSALYLCASSPRQIHTEAFFGQGTRLTVV.

The rearrangement joins TRBV7-3 to TRBJ2-1; 13 nucleotides agree with TRBD2. Germline V gives CDR1 SGHTA, CDR2 FQGTGA. With V trimmed by 0 bases and J by 9 bases, 8 bases remained unmatched. The CDR3 runs to 17 residues. CDR3: CASSLTGLAGRSGEQFF. DNA of the CDR3: TGTGCCAGCAGCTTAACGGGACTAGCGGGGAGATCCGGTGAGCAGTTCTTC. Together with reference TRBV7-3 and TRBJ2-1, the CDR3 gives the full variable domain: GAGVSQTPSNKVTEKGKYVELRCDPISGHTALYWYRQSLGQGPEFLIYFQGTGAADDSGLPNDRFFAVRPEGSVSTLKIQRTERGDSAVYLCASSLTGLAGRSGEQFFGPGTRLTVL.

This clone has only one observation. The genes are TRBV18 and TRBJ2-1; possible D gene TRBD1, 6 bases. Germline CDR1 is KGHSH and CDR2 is LQKENI. V was trimmed by 2 bases and J by 5 bases, leaving 13 bases between them. This CDR3 spans 15 amino acids. The CDR3 region is CASSPGTPPNNEQFF. The CDR3 region has the DNA TGTGCCAGCTCACCAGGGACACCCCCGAACAATGAGCAGTTCTTC.